Sequencing of this T cell receptor beta chain was carried out in a study of beta chain features in type 1 diabetes. Study as a whole: Healthy donors, compared against patients, showed similar age, gender and cell yields. General study points: Researchers caution that PCR might favor shorter templates, equally among patients and controls. In the patient group, naive, central memory and Treg TCRB repertoires seemed more alike than in the healthy donor group.

The sample holds a few counts of this clone. Its antigen remains unidentified. A sort by CD45RO/CCR7/CD25/CD127/CD95/CD27 yielded CD4+ naive, central memory, regulatory and stem cell-like memory cells. The J segment lost 0 bases and the V segment lost 4 bases, leaving 7 bases of the junction unmatched. Germline V CDR1 and CDR2: SGHRS, YFSETQ. This CDR3 spans 17 amino acids. What was sequenced were expressed TCRB transcripts, since all of the isolated RNA had been reverse transcribed. The repertoire was sequenced with immunoSEQ multiplex PCR; TCRdb's copy has only in-frame clones and lacks some. The table has hundreds of thousands of clones, 10% to 15% seen once.

The chain is built from TRBV5-1 and TRBJ2-6; TRBD2 matches 7 bases. The clonotype originates from a man between 18 and 35 years old in good health. The specimen sequenced was naive CD4+ T cells from blood. As DNA, the CDR3 is TGCGCCAGCAGCGCGGGACTATATAGCTCTGGGGCCAACGTCCTGACTTTC. This encodes CASSAGLYSSGANVLTF.